These 15 T cell receptor beta chains were sequenced from one sample in a study of molecular identifiers for immune sequencing clone quantification. TCRdb fed the PCR reads into MiXCR, producing one record per CDR3 protein. The sample lists some 65,000 distinct CDR3 sequences, roughly 20% occurring once. Sample: naive CD8+ T cells from blood, with Jurkat cell RNA spiked in. The subset here: FACS-sorted CD8+CD4-CCR7+CD45RA+ naive T cells. Receptors originate from a human donor in good health. Some libraries in this study had Jurkat cell RNA spiked in.

The table lists this clonotype with many counts. The V gene is TRBV6-5, the J gene TRBJ2-2; D uncertain. V was shortened by 2 bases and J by 7 bases, with 11 bases between the two germline ends. Germline V lookup: CDR1 MNHEY, CDR2 SVGAGI. There are 14 residues in the CDR3. CDR3 region: CASSYKLQVGELFF. CDR3 coding DNA: TGTGCCAGCAGTTACAAATTGCAGGTCGGGGAGCTGTTTTTT.

Only a few counts were recorded for this clonotype. Being one base from a much bigger clone, this may be a read error. In this CDR3 the conserved last residue, phenylalanine or tryptophan, is missing, so a read error is likely. The chain couples TRBV4-1 to TRBJ2-2; unclear D gene. CDR3 length: 13 amino acids. The V and J ends lost 4 bases and 3 bases respectively, with 6 bases between them. Germline CDR1 is MGHRA and CDR2 is YSYEKL. The CDR3 loop is CASSPFDTGELFL. As DNA, the CDR3 is TGCGCCAGCAGCCCCTTTGACACCGGGGAGCTGTTTCTT.

This sequence joins TRBV27 and TRBJ1-3; D possibly corresponds to TRBD1 (5 bases). Germline loops: CDR1 MNHEY, CDR2 SMNVEV (reference sequence). This CDR3 contains 14 residues. Between the trimmed V and J ends, which lost 2 bases and 1 base, there was a span of 6 bases. The CDR3 nucleotides are TGTGCCAGCAGTTTAGGGGGATCTGGAAACACCATATATTTT. Translation: CASSLGGSGNTIYF.

This clonotype was picked up many times. This rearrangement joins TRBV13 to TRBJ1-1; no clear D. CDR1 and CDR2 (germline): PRHDT, FYEKMQ (reference sequence). The CDR3 spans 14 residues. V was clipped by 2 bases and J by 0 bases, with 7 bases between them. This CDR3 is CASSLRNVNTEAFF. Here the CDR3 DNA reads TGTGCCAGCAGCTTAAGAAATGTGAACACTGAAGCTTTCTTT.

Many counts were recorded for this clonotype. V is TRBV4-1 and J is TRBJ2-1, with 11 bases aligning to TRBD1. CDR1 is MGHRA and CDR2 is YSYEKL in the germline V gene. The length of the CDR3 is 17 residues. The junction had 10 bases not matched to a gene; V was cut back by 4 bases and J by 5 bases. CDR3 region: CASSREPWDRGDNEQFF. DNA of the CDR3: TGCGCCAGCAGCCGAGAACCCTGGGACAGGGGGGACAATGAGCAGTTCTTC.

The chain uses TRBV3-1 and TRBJ2-2, with D unresolved. V was shortened by 4 bases and J by 2 bases, with 20 bases between the two germline ends. The CDR3 is 18 amino acids. Germline V gene data show CDR1 as LGHDT and CDR2 as YNNKEL (reference sequence). As DNA, the CDR3 is TGTGCCAGCAGCCCGCACATTTCGTCCATAGCCAACACCGGGGAGCTGTTTTTT. This codes for CASSPHISSIANTGELFF.

This clonotype was observed many times. The rearrangement links TRBV28 to TRBJ2-2; perhaps TRBD1 as D (6 bases). The CDR3 is 14 residues long. Trimming took 8 bases from V and 0 from J, leaving 10 bases between them. Germline V lookup: CDR1 MDHEN, CDR2 SYDVKM. CDR3 sequence: CASSYRANTGELFF. The CDR3, as DNA: TGTGCCAGCTCGTACAGGGCGAACACCGGGGAGCTGTTTTTT.

On this clonotype: A read error may explain this, as a much larger clone is one base away. This rearrangement joins TRBV29-1 to TRBJ2-1; maybe TRBD2 (7 bases). The CDR3 sequence is 13 residues long. Germline assignment: CDR1 SQVTM and CDR2 ANQGSEA. Trimming pared 6 bases from V and 5 bases from J, leaving 14 bases between. DNA of the CDR3: TGCAGCGTGGGGGGGGGCAGGAACAATGAGCAGTTCTTC. The encoded protein is CSVGGGRNNEQFF.

Comments on this clonotype: A junction end diverges from the germline sequence, so it may reflect a read error. The rearrangement links TRBV5-3 to TRBJ2-7; D possibly uses TRBD1 or TRBD2 (5 bases each). TRBV5-3 is given ORF status, its function remaining uncertain. The CDR3 has 14 residues. The CDR3 region has the DNA TGTGCCAGCAGCTTGGTCGGGACCCCCTACGAGCAGTACTTC. It translates to CASSLVGTPYEQYF.

At least ten counts were recorded for this clonotype. V and J are TRBV4-3 and TRBJ2-3; TRBD1 agrees at 9 bases. The CDR3 contains 16 residues. Losses at the gene ends were 0 bases for V and 15 bases for J; bases not matched to a gene: 16. Germline V CDR1 and CDR2: LGHNA, YSLEER. The CDR3 bases are TGCGCCAGCAGCCAAGACAGGACAGGGGTTTCGGGCCTCCTCTATTTT. This codes for CASSQDRTGVSGLLYF.

This sequence joins TRBV6-2 or TRBV6-3 and TRBJ1-5, with D uncertain. CDR3 length: 12 residues. Trimming shortened V by 3 bases and J by 7 bases, and 7 bases separated the two germline ends. Germline V CDR1 and CDR2: MNHEY, SVGEGT. The CDR3 region is CASSYSYQPQHF. The CDR3 coding sequence is TGTGCCAGCAGTTATTCGTACCAGCCCCAGCATTTT.

About this clonotype itself: One end of the junction varies from germline; a read error may be responsible. The V and J genes are TRBV29-1 and TRBJ2-7; D gene unclear. From germline, CDR1 is SQVTM and CDR2 ANQGSEA. This CDR3 spans 11 amino acids. DNA of the CDR3: TGCAGCGTCATGTACGGGTACGAGCGGTACTTC. It specifies CSVMYGYERYF.

In this sample, this clonotype turned up many times. The chain has TRBV4-2 and TRBJ1-1; D may be TRBD1 (5 bases). V lost 0 bases to trimming and J lost 3 bases, with 17 bases between them. Germline CDR1 reads LGHNA; CDR2 reads YNFKEQ. CDR3 length equals 17 residues. The CDR3 here is CASSQDSSGPMDTEAFF. The CDR3, as DNA: TGTGCCAGCAGCCAAGATAGTTCAGGGCCGATGGACACTGAAGCTTTCTTT.

Of note for this clonotype: One base away lies a much larger clone, so this may be a sequencing read error. The chain combines TRBV11-3 with TRBJ2-3; 13 nucleotides agree with TRBD2. The CDR3 length is 15 residues. The germline gives CDR1 SGHNT, CDR2 YENEEA. The CDR3: CASSLGLAGRDTRYF. CDR3 nucleotides: TGTGCCAGCAGCTTGGGACTAGCGGGACGAGATACGCGGTATTTT.

This clonotype was seen at least ten times. The V and J genes are TRBV7-9 and TRBJ1-1; 10 bases fit TRBD1. With 5 bases clipped from V and 3 bases from J, the junction kept 12 bases outside the gene matches. In germline, CDR1 is SEHNR, CDR2 FQNEAQ (reference sequence). This CDR3 spans 17 amino acids. The CDR3 nucleotides read TGTGCCAGCAGCCAAAGCGTCCTAGGACAGGGGGACACTGAAGCTTTCTTT. Translated, it gives CASSQSVLGQGDTEAFF.